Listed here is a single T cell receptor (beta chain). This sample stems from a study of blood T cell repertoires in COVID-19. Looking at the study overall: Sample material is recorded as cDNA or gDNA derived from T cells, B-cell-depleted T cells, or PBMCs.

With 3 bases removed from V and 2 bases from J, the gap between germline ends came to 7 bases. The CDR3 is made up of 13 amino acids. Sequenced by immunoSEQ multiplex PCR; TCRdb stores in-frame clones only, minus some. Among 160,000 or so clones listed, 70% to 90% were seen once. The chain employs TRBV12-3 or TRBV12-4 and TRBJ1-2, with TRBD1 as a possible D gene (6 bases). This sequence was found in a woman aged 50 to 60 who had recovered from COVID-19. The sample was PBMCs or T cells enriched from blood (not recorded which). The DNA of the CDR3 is TGTGCCAGCAGTTTGCAGGGGAACTATGGCTACACCTTC. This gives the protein CASSLQGNYGYTF.